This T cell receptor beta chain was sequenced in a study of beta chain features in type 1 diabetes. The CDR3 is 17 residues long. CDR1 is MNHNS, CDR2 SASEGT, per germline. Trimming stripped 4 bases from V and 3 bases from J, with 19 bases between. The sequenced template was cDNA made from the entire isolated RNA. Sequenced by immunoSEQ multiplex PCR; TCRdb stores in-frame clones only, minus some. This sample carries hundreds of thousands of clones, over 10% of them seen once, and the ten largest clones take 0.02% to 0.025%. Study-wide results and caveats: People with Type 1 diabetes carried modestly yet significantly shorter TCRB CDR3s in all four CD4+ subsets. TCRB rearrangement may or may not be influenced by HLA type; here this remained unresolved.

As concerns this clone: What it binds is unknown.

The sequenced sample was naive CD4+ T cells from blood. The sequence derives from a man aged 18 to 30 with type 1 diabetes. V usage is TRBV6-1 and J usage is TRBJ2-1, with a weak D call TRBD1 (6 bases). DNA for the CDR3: TGTGCCAGCAGTGGGTCAACAGGGATACTGTACTACAATGAGCAGTTCTTC. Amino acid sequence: CASSGSTGILYYNEQFF.